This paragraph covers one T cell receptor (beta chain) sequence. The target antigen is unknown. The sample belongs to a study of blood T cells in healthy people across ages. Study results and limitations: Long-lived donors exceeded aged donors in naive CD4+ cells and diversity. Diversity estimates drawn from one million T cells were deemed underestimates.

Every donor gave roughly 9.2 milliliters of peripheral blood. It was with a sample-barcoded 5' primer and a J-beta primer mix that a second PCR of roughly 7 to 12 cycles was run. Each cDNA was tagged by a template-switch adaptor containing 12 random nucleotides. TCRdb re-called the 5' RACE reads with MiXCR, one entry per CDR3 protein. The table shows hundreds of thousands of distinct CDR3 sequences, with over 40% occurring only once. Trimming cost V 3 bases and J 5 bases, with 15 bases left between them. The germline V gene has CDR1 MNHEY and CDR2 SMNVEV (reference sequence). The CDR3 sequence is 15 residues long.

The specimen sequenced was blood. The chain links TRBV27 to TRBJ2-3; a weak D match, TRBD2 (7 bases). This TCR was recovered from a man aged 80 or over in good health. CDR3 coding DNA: TGTGCCAGCAGTTTGGGGAGGGGGGCGGTAGATACGCAGTATTTT. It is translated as CASSLGRGAVDTQYF.